This T cell receptor (beta chain) derives from a study of blood T cell repertoires in COVID-19. On the study more broadly: Acute and convalescent COVID-19 samples came from the United States, Italy and Spain. PBMCs, B-cell-depleted T cells, or T cells were the source of the cDNA or gDNA that made up the material.

How the authors handled the data: Counts of nucleated cells, estimated from reference gene primer amplification, were obtained. Profiled with immunoSEQ multiplex PCR; TCRdb holds only in-frame clones, not every one. Clone size and V and J calls were adopted from that table, with D and trimming inferred from the DNA. The table has roughly 670,000 clones, just under 90% seen once. Germline lookup yields CDR1 LGHDT and CDR2 YNNKEL (reference sequence). The length of the CDR3 is 16 residues. Trimming left V 0 bases short and J 5 bases short, with 16 bases between. The sample holds one count of this clone.

The specimen was peripheral blood. This receptor was identified in a young woman with acute or convalescent COVID-19. V is TRBV3-1 (or the pseudogene TRBV3-2) and J is TRBJ1-2; D possibly corresponds to TRBD1 (6 bases). The CDR3 reads CASSQDPQGGGYGYTF. The CDR3 DNA follows: TGTGCCAGCAGCCAAGATCCACAGGGAGGGGGGTATGGCTACACCTTC.